These 5 T cell receptor beta chains came from one sample sequenced in a study of early T cells in non-severe SARS-CoV-2 infection. TCRdb recomputed calls from the 5' RACE reads with MiXCR, one row per CDR3 protein. This sample yields roughly 75,000 distinct CDR3 sequences, of which around 16% are seen a single time; approximately 2.9% belongs to the top ten. Sequencing used whole blood. These receptors all come from an adult who was a healthcare worker with PCR-confirmed SARS-CoV-2 infection or an uninfected control (not recorded which).

The chain combines TRBV5-1 with TRBJ1-1; no clear D. V was shortened by 4 bases and J by 2 bases, with 9 bases between the two germline ends. The length of the CDR3 is 13 residues. Germline CDR1 is SGHRS and CDR2 is YFSETQ. CDR3 coding DNA: TGCGCCAGCAGCGCACGACTCAACACTGAAGCTTTCTTT. Protein: CASSARLNTEAFF.

This rearrangement joins TRBV6-5 to TRBJ1-3; possibly TRBD1 for D (5 bases). V was pared by 2 bases and J by 0 bases, with 11 bases between. Germline CDR1 and CDR2: MNHEY and SVGAGI. The CDR3 consists of 16 residues. The CDR3 region is CASSYRGPNSGNTIYF. CDR3 nucleotides: TGTGCCAGCAGTTACCGGGGACCTAACTCTGGAAACACCATATATTTT.

The J gene is TRBJ1-2, the V gene TRBV29-1; D remains unclear. V lost 3 bases, J lost 7 bases, and 12 bases lay in between. This CDR3 is 12 amino acids long. Germline V gene data show CDR1 as SQVTM and CDR2 as ANQGSEA. Here the CDR3 reads CSVERGSPGYTF. The CDR3 DNA reads TGCAGCGTTGAGCGGGGTTCCCCTGGCTACACCTTC.

The V gene is TRBV6-1, the J gene TRBJ2-7; D is unresolved. Looked up from germline, CDR1 is MNHNS and CDR2 is SASEGT. Trimming cost V 4 bases and J 0 bases, with 10 bases left between them. The CDR3 is 14 residues long. The CDR3 nucleotides read TGTGCCAGCAGTGGGACCGGCAGCTCCTACGAGCAGTACTTC. Translation: CASSGTGSSYEQYF.

This clonotype was found a few times. This CDR3 is CASTPWEQGAKNSPLHF. The CDR3, as DNA: TGTGCCAGCACCCCATGGGAACAGGGGGCGAAGAATTCACCCCTCCACTTT. The chain employs TRBV6-1 and TRBJ1-6, with 9 bases aligning to TRBD1. From germline, CDR1 is MNHNS and CDR2 SASEGT. The V segment lost 7 bases and the J segment 7 bases; nucleotides outside the gene matches: 14. There are 17 residues in the CDR3.